Listed here are 8 T cell receptor beta chains from one sample, sequenced in a study of regulatory T cells in long-lasting Graves disease. Building of the TCR beta libraries involved iRepertoire HTBI primers and Arm-PCR of CDR3 regions. In TCRdb, the multiplex PCR reads were re-called with MiXCR into one record per CDR3 protein. The sample holds approximately 470,000 distinct CDR3 sequences, around 15% seen once. The time point is: newly diagnosed GD, antithyroid drugs for less than 3 months. PBMC RNA served as the TCR library source. These data were also reused for a study on T cells in Graves' hyperthyroidism and ophthalmopathy.

This sample comprised peripheral blood mononuclear cells (PBMCs), obtained at new diagnosis, from a patient treated with antithyroid drugs. The receptors were sampled from a man aged 35-49 years with Graves disease.

This sequence joins TRBV2 and TRBJ2-1, with TRBD1 as a possible D gene (7 bases). Germline V gene lookup returns CDR1 SNHLY and CDR2 FYNNEI. The CDR3 sequence is 18 residues long. Trimming took 7 bases from V and 9 from J, leaving 31 bases between them. The chain's CDR3 is CASTPFAGQRADRAEQFF. CDR3 in DNA: TGTGCCAGCACCCCCTTCGCGGGACAGCGGGCTGATCGGGCTGAGCAGTTCTTC.

This clonotype has just a few counts. The CDR3 DNA reads as TGTGCCAGCAGCTTAGATGGCAGGGGAGTTTACAATGAGCAGTTCTTC. This sequence encodes CASSLDGRGVYNEQFF. This chain connects TRBV7-9 to TRBJ2-1, with D tentatively TRBD1 (6 bases). Germline loops: CDR1 SEHNR, CDR2 FQNEAQ (reference sequence). The CDR3 loop spans 16 amino acids. V was shortened by 1 base and J by 4 bases, with 14 bases between the two germline ends.

The genes are TRBV4-2 and TRBJ2-7; 12 nucleotides line up with TRBD1. There are 15 residues in the CDR3. The J segment lost 6 bases and the V segment lost 3 bases, leaving 6 bases of the junction unmatched. Looked up from germline, CDR1 is LGHNA and CDR2 is YNFKEQ. DNA for the CDR3: TGTGCCAGCAGCCAGGGACAGGGGGCGAGGGGCGAGCAGTACTTC. Translating it yields CASSQGQGARGEQYF.

Concerning this clonotype: The junction does not match germline at one end; this may be a read error. This chain links TRBV5-1 with TRBJ2-3; TRBD2 might be the D (6 bases). Germline V gives CDR1 SGHRS, CDR2 YFSETQ. The CDR3 has 14 amino acids. CDR3 protein: CASSRGTSTDTQCF. As DNA, the CDR3 is TGCGCCAGCAGCCGAGGTACTAGCACAGATACGCAGTGTTTT.

This clonotype has only a few counts. This sequence joins TRBV9 and TRBJ2-6; 8 bases map to TRBD1. The CDR3 runs to 18 residues. Germline V gives CDR1 SGDLS, CDR2 YYNGEE. The trim removed 3 bases at V and 4 bases at J, leaving 12 bases unmatched. CDR3 coding DNA: TGTGCCAGCAGCGAGGCGACAGGGGTTCGGGGAGGGGCCAACGTCCTGACTTTC. Translation gives CASSEATGVRGGANVLTF.

The CDR3 here is CASSLGLPSDEQFF. In DNA form, the CDR3 reads TGTGCCAGCAGCCTGGGACTCCCCTCGGATGAGCAGTTCTTC. The rearrangement links TRBV3-1 to TRBJ2-1; TRBD2 might be the D (6 bases). The V end lost 4 bases, the J end lost 8 bases, and 15 bases lay between the germline ends. This CDR3 has 14 amino acids. Germline assignment: CDR1 LGHDT and CDR2 YNNKEL (reference sequence).

Comment on this clonotype: The conserved phenylalanine or tryptophan is not found at the CDR3 terminus, so this likely reflects a read error. The DNA is left out, because the CDR3 cannot be placed on it with certainty; the CDR3 is given as TCRdb lists it. The chain carries TRBV29-1 and TRBJ1-2. Germline V gene lookup returns CDR1 SQVTM and CDR2 ANQGSEA. The CDR3 sequence runs 13 residues, both termini included. CDR3 protein: CSVEKHRQYYLPV.

This clonotype was seen at least ten times. The rearrangement uses TRBV5-1 and TRBJ2-3, with 8 bases aligning to TRBD1. Germline V gene sequence: CDR1 SGHRS, CDR2 YFSETQ. Trimming took 3 bases from V and 6 from J; bases not matched to a gene: 12. The CDR3 covers 16 residues. The CDR3 sequence is CASSYLRTGSRDTQYF. The CDR3 nucleotides read TGCGCCAGCAGCTACCTCCGGACAGGGTCGAGGGATACGCAGTATTTT. Variable domain in full (rest from reference TRBV5-1 and TRBJ2-3): KAGVTQTPRYLIKTRGQQVTLSCSPISGHRSVSWYQQTPGQGLQFLFEYFSETQRNKGNFPGRFSGRQFSNSRSEMNVSTLELGDSALYLCASSYLRTGSRDTQYFGPGTRLTVL.